This record concerns one TCR beta chain sequence. Its antigen is unknown. The table came from immunoSEQ multiplex PCR; TCRdb's copy has only in-frame clones and leaves some out. The profile shows about 180,000 clones, approximately 91% of them singletons. The CDR3 contains 15 residues. Germline V lookup: CDR1 SGHRS, CDR2 YFSETQ. The V end was cut by 0 bases, the J end by 5 bases, with 14 bases between. The sample is drawn from a study of T cell responses to AZD1222 COVID-19 vaccine. Overall study findings and caveats: Baseline seropositivity characterized only a handful of AZD1222 recipients. Vaccination with two AZD1222 doses was followed by a rise in Spike-specific TCR breadth and depth.

The V call is TRBV5-1, the J call TRBJ2-5; D might be TRBD1 (5 bases). This sequence originates from an adult who received the AZD1222 COVID-19 vaccine. Sequenced material: peripheral blood, taken 28 days after the second AZD1222 dose. This chain's CDR3 is CASSLARQTGETQYF. CDR3 sequence (DNA): TGCGCCAGCAGCTTGGCCCGACAGACCGGGGAGACCCAGTACTTC.